This T cell receptor (beta chain) was found in a study of regulatory T cells in long-lasting Graves disease. This clonotype was seen a few times. iRepertoire HTBI primers and Arm-PCR of CDR3 regions built TCR beta libraries. Original analysis: About 62 TRBV and roughly 13 TRBJ segments were identified across samples. TCRdb processed the multiplex PCR reads anew with MiXCR; each CDR3 protein has one entry. The authors' filters were not applied to this entry. The repertoire holds some 250,000 distinct CDR3 sequences, with 18% as singletons. Stated time point: newly diagnosed GD, antithyroid drugs for less than 3 months. After RNA was extracted from PBMCs, the TCR library was made from it. The sequence came from a female donor with Graves disease. The sample in question was peripheral blood mononuclear cells (PBMCs), obtained at new diagnosis, from a patient treated with antithyroid drugs.

The CDR3 DNA sequence: TGCGCCAGCAGTGAGTCGACCAGTTTCTCCTACAATGAGCAGTTCTTC. It translates to CASSESTSFSYNEQFF. The chain couples TRBV10-1 to TRBJ2-1; D gene uncertain. CDR1 and CDR2 (germline): WNHNN, SYGVQD (reference sequence). The CDR3 is 16 amino acids. V lost 0 bases to trimming and J lost 0 bases, with 9 bases between them.